One and the same sample provided the 10 T cell receptor beta chains below, sequenced in a study of CD8+CD57+ T cells in acquired aplastic anemia. For CDR3 and TCR beta VDJ profiling, genomic DNA was the template used. MiXCR was run by TCRdb on the reads, yielding one entry per CDR3 protein. The data contain 200,000 or so distinct CDR3 sequences, over 60% of them seen just once; the ten biggest clones take up 46%. Sequenced sample: sorted CD4+, CD8+, or CD8+CD57+ T cells (not recorded which) from PBMCs. All receptors derive from a human donor with severe aplastic anemia or a healthy control (not recorded which).

This clonotype has more than one count but fewer than ten. In DNA, the CDR3 is TGTGCCAGCTCCGGGGGGGTCGGGTCCTACGAGCAGTACTTC. Translated, it gives CASSGGVGSYEQYF. This sequence joins TRBV18 and TRBJ2-7; TRBD2 matches 8 bases. Trimming cost V 6 bases and J 1 base; bases outside gene matches: 5. The germline V gene encodes CDR1 KGHSH and CDR2 LQKENI. This CDR3 comprises 14 residues.

This clonotype was counted only a few times. The rearrangement joins TRBV7-8 to TRBJ2-7, with D perhaps matching TRBD1 (5 bases). With 1 base removed from V and 2 bases from J, the gap between germline ends came to 12 bases. The CDR3 is 15 residues long. The germline CDR1 and CDR2 sequences are SGHVS and FQNEAQ. This chain's CDR3 is CASSLVPDRTYEQYF. The DNA for the CDR3 is TGTGCCAGCAGCTTAGTCCCCGACAGAACCTACGAGCAGTACTTC.

The V gene is TRBV4-1, the J gene TRBJ1-4; D is unresolved. Trimming removed 1 base from V and 3 bases from J, with 6 bases in between. CDR3 size: 14 residues. CDR1 is MGHRA, CDR2 YSYEKL, per germline. The CDR3 here is CASSQGSANEKLFF. In DNA, the CDR3 is TGCGCCAGCAGCCAAGGTTCGGCTAATGAAAAACTGTTTTTT.

The chain couples TRBV12-3 or TRBV12-4 to TRBJ2-1, with D tentatively TRBD1 (6 bases). The CDR3 loop spans 15 amino acids. The V and J ends lost 6 bases and 7 bases respectively, with 19 bases between them. The CDR3 region has the DNA TGTGCCAGCAGCGTAGGACCGGTGAGGGGGAATGAGCAGTTCTTC. It is translated as CASSVGPVRGNEQFF.

The CDR3: CATRTGSEKLFF. Written as DNA, the CDR3 is TGCGCCACCCGAACAGGAAGCGAAAAACTGTTTTTT. V gene TRBV10-1 combines with J gene TRBJ1-4; D is perhaps TRBD1 (5 bases). The CDR3 contains 12 residues. Trimming removed 10 bases at V and 8 bases at J, with 14 bases between. Per the germline V gene, CDR1 is WNHNN and CDR2 is SYGVQD (reference sequence).

The table lists this clonotype with a few counts. This chain joins TRBV2 and TRBJ2-7; 7 bases are shared with TRBD2. The V segment lost 0 bases and the J segment 6 bases; nucleotides outside the gene matches: 2. The CDR3 loop spans 13 amino acids. The germline V gene encodes CDR1 SNHLY and CDR2 FYNNEI. The CDR3 spells CASSEAGGGEQYF. The CDR3 nucleotides read TGTGCCAGCAGTGAAGCGGGGGGGGGCGAGCAGTACTTC.

This chain joins TRBV20-1 and TRBJ1-1; D gene unclear. The germline V and J ends were trimmed by 0 bases and 1 base, with 9 bases remaining between them. CDR3 size: 14 residues. The germline V gene encodes CDR1 DFQATT and CDR2 SNEGSKA (reference sequence). CDR3 in DNA: TGCAGTGCTAGAGATTACTCCAAGAACACTGAAGCTTTCTTT. The encoded protein is CSARDYSKNTEAFF.

The chain has TRBV9 and TRBJ2-2, with TRBD1 as a possible D gene (6 bases). Per the germline V gene, CDR1 is SGDLS and CDR2 is YYNGEE. The germline V and J ends were trimmed by 5 bases and 2 bases, with 10 bases remaining between them. The CDR3 extends over 14 amino acids. The CDR3 protein is CASSDRLNTGELFF. The CDR3 nucleotides are TGTGCCAGCAGTGACAGGCTTAACACCGGGGAGCTGTTTTTT.

Concerning this clonotype: A much larger clone differs from this one at a single base, so this may be a read error. The J gene is TRBJ2-5, the V gene TRBV7-2, with TRBD2 matching over 7 bases. With 0 bases clipped from V and 4 bases from J, the junction kept 11 bases outside the gene matches. Looked up from germline, CDR1 is SGHTA and CDR2 is FQGNSA. The CDR3 covers 17 residues. The CDR3 is CASSLAVRLAVGETQYF. The DNA for the CDR3 is TGTGCCAGCAGCTTAGCCGTTCGGCTAGCGGTGGGAGAGACCCAGTACTTC.

This clonotype came up once. This chain links TRBV6-4 with TRBJ1-1; no definite D call. V lost 5 bases, J lost 0 bases, and 7 bases lay in between. The CDR3 contains 13 residues. Germline values: CDR1 MRHNA, CDR2 SNTAGT. The CDR3: CASSNALNTEAFF. The DNA of the CDR3 is TGTGCCAGCAGTAACGCCCTGAACACTGAAGCTTTCTTT.